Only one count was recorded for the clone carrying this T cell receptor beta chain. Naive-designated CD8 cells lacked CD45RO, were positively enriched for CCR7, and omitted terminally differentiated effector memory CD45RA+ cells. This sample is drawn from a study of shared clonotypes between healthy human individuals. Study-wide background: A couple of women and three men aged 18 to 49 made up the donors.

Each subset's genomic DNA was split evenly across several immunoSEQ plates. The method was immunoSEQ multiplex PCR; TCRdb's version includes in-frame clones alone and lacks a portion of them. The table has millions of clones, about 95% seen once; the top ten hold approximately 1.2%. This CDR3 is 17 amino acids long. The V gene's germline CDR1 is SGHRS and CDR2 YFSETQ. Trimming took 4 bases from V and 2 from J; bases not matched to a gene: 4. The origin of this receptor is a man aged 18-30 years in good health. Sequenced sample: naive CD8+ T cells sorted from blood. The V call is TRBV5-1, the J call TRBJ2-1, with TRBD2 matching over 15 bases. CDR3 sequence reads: CASSQGLAGGAYNEQFF. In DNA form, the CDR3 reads TGCGCCAGCAGCCAGGGACTAGCGGGGGGAGCCTACAATGAGCAGTTCTTC.